These T cell receptor beta chains were read from a single sample in a study of T cells after yellow fever vaccination. TCRdb independently ran MiXCR on the 5' RACE reads; one entry per CDR3 protein. The table records hundreds of thousands of distinct CDR3 sequences, approximately 13% of them present only once. Sample: PBMCs, taken on the day of the yellow fever booster vaccination. These TCRs come from a man aged 25 to 40 who received the YFV17D yellow fever vaccine. Each CDR3 is given with its conserved first and last residue.

TRBV20-1	TRBJ2-2	CSARVLASNTGELFF
TRBV6-1	TRBJ1-1	CASRGNRNTEAFF
TRBV29-1	TRBJ2-2	CSVLRGTGELFF
TRBV20-1	TRBJ2-3	CSAPDRGGTDTQYF
TRBV7-2	TRBJ1-1	CASSTDRGQLGAFF
TRBV5-1	TRBJ2-1	CASSFTELTGDPKRAGGYEQFF
TRBV7-9	TRBJ2-5	CASRTDRRAETQYF
TRBV20-1	TRBJ2-4	CSARDLAGAQNIQYF
TRBV15	TRBJ1-5	CATSRRTGDQPQHF
TRBV20-1	TRBJ2-5	CSALHRGETQYF
TRBV15	TRBJ1-5	CATSIWNQPQHF
TRBV7-2	TRBJ2-5	CASSLDRAYQETQYF
TRBV7-3	TRBJ2-6	CASSSRGLAGDTSGANVLTF
TRBV5-1	TRBJ2-2	CASSLEGRYTGELFF
TRBV7-2	TRBJ2-1	CASSKQGYNEQFF
TRBV15	TRBJ2-3	CATSRDIPDTQYF
TRBV7-2	TRBJ1-5	CASSPGQGLGSQPQHF
TRBV3-1	TRBJ2-4	CASSQERAAIQYF
TRBV11-2	TRBJ2-5	CASSFEFPQETQYF
TRBV10-2	TRBJ2-2	CASSGTGPNTGELFF
TRBV5-1	TRBJ2-2	CASSLLGANTGELFF
TRBV5-1	TRBJ1-5	CASSRGTDQPQHF
TRBV20-1	TRBJ1-6	CSAQQGGSVGSPLHF
TRBV12-3/TRBV12-4	TRBJ1-5	CASSLLVRDQPQHF
TRBV7-9	TRBJ1-1	CASSWDPGTEAFF
TRBV6-1	TRBJ1-5	CASRNDRSNQPQHF
TRBV6-2/TRBV6-3	TRBJ2-1	CASSYSTTSGDNEQFF
TRBV5-5	TRBJ1-4	CASSLEVAPNEKLFF
TRBV5-5	TRBJ2-3	CASSLYGPGTDTQYF
TRBV7-9	TRBJ2-1	CASSLAGTGNHNEQFF
TRBV4-3	TRBJ1-5	CASSQDLGGTDQPQHF
TRBV11-2	TRBJ2-3	CASSHTSGLALTDTQYF
TRBV14	TRBJ2-2	CASSHRTATGELFF
TRBV19	TRBJ2-7	CATEGTEAYEQYF
TRBV27	TRBJ2-7	CASSSLGRPYEQYF
TRBV5-1	TRBJ2-7	CASSSPGRYEQYF
TRBV20-1	TRBJ2-7	CSALREADEQYF
TRBV6-2/TRBV6-3	TRBJ2-2	CASTLVSGTANTGELFF
TRBV10-2	TRBJ2-1	CASSAVRLAKKNNEQFF
TRBV5-6	TRBJ1-6	CASSLGAITLHF
TRBV15	TRBJ2-5	CATSAEKVRETQYF
TRBV27	TRBJ2-2	CATTSGNTGELFF
TRBV7-3	TRBJ2-3	CASSLNTGTDTQYF
TRBV19	TRBJ1-2	CASSRGDDRDGYTF
TRBV6-1	TRBJ1-4	CASRGTNNEKLFF
TRBV29-1	TRBJ2-7	CSVIKDYEQYF
TRBV5-1	TRBJ2-3	CASSKQGAGPDTQYF
TRBV10-3	TRBJ2-3	CAISVADADTQYF
TRBV5-1	TRBJ2-3	CASSPRTSGSADTQYF
TRBV30	TRBJ1-1	CAWSVGRTGNTEAFF
TRBV7-2	TRBJ2-7	CASKLAGSTYEQYF
TRBV25-1	TRBJ2-4	CASSTSGEGAKNIQYF
TRBV9	TRBJ2-7	CASSVKQSSSYEQYF
TRBV5-4	TRBJ2-5	CASSPETSGRRGGQYF